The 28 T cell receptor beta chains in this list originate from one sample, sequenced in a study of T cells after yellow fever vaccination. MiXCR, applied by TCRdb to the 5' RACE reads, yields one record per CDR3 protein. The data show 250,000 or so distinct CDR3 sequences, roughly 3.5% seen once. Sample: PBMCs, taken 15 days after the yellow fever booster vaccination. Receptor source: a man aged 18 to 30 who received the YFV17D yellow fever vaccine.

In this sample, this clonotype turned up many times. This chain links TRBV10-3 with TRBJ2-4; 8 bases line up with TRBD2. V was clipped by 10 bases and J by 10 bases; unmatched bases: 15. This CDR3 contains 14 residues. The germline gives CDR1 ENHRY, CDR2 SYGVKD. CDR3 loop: CATGLDLAGGIQYF. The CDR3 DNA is TGTGCCACGGGACTAGACCTCGCCGGGGGGATTCAGTACTTC.

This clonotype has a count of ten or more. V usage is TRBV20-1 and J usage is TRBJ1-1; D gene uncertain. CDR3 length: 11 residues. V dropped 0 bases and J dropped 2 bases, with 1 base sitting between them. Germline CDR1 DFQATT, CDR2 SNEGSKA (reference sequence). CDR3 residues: CSARDNTEAFF. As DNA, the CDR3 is TGCAGTGCTAGAGACAACACTGAAGCTTTCTTT.

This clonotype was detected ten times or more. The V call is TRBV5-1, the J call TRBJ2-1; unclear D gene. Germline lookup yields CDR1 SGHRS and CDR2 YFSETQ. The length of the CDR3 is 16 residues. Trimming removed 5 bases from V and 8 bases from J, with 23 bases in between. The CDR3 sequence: CASREFLGPGLDEQFF. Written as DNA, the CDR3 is TGCGCCAGCAGAGAATTTTTGGGCCCCGGGTTAGATGAGCAGTTCTTC.

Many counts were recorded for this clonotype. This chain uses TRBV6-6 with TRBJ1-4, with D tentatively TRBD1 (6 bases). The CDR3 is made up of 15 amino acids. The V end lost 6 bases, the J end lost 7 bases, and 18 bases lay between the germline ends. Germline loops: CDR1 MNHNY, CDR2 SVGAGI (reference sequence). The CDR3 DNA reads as TGTGCCAGCAGACCAGGGGACCTCACCGGTGAAAAACTGTTTTTT. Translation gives CASRPGDLTGEKLFF.

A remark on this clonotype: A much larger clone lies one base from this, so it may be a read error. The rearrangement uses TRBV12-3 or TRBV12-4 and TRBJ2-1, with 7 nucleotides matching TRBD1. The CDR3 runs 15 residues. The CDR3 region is CASSGQVSSYYEQFF. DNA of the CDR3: TGTGCCAGCAGCGGACAGGTTAGCTCCTACTATGAGCAGTTCTTC.

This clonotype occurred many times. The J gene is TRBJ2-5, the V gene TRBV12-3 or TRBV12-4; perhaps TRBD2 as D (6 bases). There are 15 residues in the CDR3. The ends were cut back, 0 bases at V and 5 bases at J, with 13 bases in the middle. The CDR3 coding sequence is TGTGCCAGCAGTTTAGCTCCAGCGGGCGGGGAGACCCAGTACTTC. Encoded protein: CASSLAPAGGETQYF.

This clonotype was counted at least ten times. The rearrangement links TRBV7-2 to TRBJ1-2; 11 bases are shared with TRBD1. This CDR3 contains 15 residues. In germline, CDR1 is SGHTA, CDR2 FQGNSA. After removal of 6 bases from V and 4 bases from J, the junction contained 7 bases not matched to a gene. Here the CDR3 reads CASRIPGTGGYGYTF. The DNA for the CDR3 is TGTGCCAGCAGAATTCCCGGGACAGGGGGCTATGGCTACACCTTC. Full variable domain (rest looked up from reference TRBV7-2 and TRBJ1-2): GAGVSQSPSNKVTEKGKDVELRCDPISGHTALYWYRQSLGQGLEFLIYFQGNSAPDKSGLPSDRFSAERTGGSVSTLTIQRTQQEDSAVYLCASRIPGTGGYGYTFGSGTRLTVV.

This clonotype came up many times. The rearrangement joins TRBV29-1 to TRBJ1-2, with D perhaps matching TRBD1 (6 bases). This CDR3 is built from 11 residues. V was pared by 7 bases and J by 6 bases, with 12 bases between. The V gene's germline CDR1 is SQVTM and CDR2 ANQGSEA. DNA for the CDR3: TGCAGCGCTGGACAGTCGGATGGCTACACCTTC. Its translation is CSAGQSDGYTF.

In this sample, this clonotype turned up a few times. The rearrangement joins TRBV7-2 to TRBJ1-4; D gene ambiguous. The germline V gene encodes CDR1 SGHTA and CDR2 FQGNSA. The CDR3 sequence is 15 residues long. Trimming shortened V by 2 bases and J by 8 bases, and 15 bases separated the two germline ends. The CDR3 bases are TGTGCCAGCAGCTTACGAGTTGAGACCGGGGAAAAACTGTTTTTT. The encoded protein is CASSLRVETGEKLFF. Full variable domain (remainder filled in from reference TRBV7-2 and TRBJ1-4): GAGVSQSPSNKVTEKGKDVELRCDPISGHTALYWYRQSLGQGLEFLIYFQGNSAPDKSGLPSDRFSAERTGGSVSTLTIQRTQQEDSAVYLCASSLRVETGEKLFFGSGTQLSVL.

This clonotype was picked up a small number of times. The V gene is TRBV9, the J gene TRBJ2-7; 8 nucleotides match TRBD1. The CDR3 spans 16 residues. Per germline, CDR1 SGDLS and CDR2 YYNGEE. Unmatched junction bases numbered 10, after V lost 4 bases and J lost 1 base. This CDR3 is CASSSGTGSISYEQYF. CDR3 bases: TGTGCCAGCAGCTCCGGGACAGGAAGCATTTCCTACGAGCAGTACTTC.

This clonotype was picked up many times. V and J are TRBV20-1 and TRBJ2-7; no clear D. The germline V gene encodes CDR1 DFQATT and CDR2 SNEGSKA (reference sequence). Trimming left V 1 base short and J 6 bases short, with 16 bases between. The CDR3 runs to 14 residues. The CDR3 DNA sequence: TGCAGTGCTAGAGGAGGCGCAGGTGGCACCGAGCAGTACTTC. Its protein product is CSARGGAGGTEQYF.

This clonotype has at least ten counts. The CDR3 sequence is CASSKGRTGNSIIPTDTQYF. The DNA of the CDR3 is TGTGCCAGCAGCAAAGGTCGCACAGGGAACAGCATCATACCCACAGATACGCAGTATTTT. The genes are TRBV21-1 and TRBJ2-3; TRBD1 reflects the table's D call only, with no check against the DNA. TRBV21-1 is annotated as a pseudogene. This CDR3 has 20 amino acids.

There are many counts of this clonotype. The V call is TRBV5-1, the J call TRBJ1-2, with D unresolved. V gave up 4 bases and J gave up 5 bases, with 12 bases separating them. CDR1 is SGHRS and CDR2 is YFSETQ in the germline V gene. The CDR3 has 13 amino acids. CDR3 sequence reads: CASSPVRQYGYTF. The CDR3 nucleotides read TGCGCCAGCAGCCCGGTCAGGCAGTATGGCTACACCTTC.

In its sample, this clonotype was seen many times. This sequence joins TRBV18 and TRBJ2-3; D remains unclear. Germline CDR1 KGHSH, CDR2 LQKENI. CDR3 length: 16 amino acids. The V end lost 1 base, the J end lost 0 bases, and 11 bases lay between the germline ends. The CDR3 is CASSPRAPTSTDTQYF. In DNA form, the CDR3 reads TGTGCCAGCTCACCACGAGCTCCGACTAGCACAGATACGCAGTATTTT.

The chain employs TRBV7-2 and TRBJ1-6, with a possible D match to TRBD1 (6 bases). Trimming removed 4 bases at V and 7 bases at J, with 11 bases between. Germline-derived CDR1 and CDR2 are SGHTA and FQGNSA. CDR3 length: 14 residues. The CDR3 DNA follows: TGTGCCAGCAGCTACCGACAGGCGAATTCACCCCTCCACTTT. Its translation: CASSYRQANSPLHF.

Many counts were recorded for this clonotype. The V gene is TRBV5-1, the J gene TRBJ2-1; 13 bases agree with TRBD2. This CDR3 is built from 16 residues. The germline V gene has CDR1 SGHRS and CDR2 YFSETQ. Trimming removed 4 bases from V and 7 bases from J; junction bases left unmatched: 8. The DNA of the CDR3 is TGCGCCAGCAGCGCGACTAGCGGGGGGCCGTGGAATGAGCAGTTCTTC. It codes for CASSATSGGPWNEQFF.

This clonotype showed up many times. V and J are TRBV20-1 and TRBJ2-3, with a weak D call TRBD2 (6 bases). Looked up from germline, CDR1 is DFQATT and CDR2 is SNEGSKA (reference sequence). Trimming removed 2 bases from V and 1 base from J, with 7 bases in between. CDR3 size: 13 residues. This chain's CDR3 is CSARKRGTDTQYF. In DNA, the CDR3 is TGCAGTGCTAGAAAGCGGGGCACAGATACGCAGTATTTT.

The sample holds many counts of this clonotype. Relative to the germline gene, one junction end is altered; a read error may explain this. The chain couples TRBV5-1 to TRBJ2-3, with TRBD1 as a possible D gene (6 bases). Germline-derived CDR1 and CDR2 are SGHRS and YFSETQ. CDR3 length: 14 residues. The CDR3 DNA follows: TGTGCCAGCAGCTTAGGACAGAGCACAGATACGCAGTATTTT. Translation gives CASSLGQSTDTQYF.

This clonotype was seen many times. The CDR3 protein is CASSRQSFTEAFF. As DNA, the CDR3 is TGTGCCAGTAGTAGACAGAGTTTTACTGAAGCTTTCTTT. The chain has TRBV19 and TRBJ1-1; a weak D match, TRBD1 (5 bases). There are 13 residues in the CDR3. Germline V gene sequence: CDR1 LNHDA, CDR2 SQIVND (reference sequence). The V gene lost 4 bases and the J gene lost 5 bases, with 11 bases spanning the gap.

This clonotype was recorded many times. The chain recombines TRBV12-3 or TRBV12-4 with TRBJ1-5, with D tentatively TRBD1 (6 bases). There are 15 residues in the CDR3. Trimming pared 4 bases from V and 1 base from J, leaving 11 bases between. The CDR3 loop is CASSSGQPSNQPQHF. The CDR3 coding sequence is TGTGCCAGCAGTTCCGGACAGCCCAGCAATCAGCCCCAGCATTTT.

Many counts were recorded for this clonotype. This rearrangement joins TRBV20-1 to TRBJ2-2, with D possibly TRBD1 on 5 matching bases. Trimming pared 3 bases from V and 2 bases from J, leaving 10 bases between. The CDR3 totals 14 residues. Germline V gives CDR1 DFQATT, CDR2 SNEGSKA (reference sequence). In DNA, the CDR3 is TGCAGTGCTAGTGGTGGGGCAAACACCGGGGAGCTGTTTTTT. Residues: CSASGGANTGELFF.

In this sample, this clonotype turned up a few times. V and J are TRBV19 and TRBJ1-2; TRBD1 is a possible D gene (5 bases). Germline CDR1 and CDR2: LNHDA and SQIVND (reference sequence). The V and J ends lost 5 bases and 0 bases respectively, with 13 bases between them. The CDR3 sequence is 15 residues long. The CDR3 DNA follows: TGTGCCAGTAGTCGGGGCTGGGGGACTAACTATGGCTACACCTTC. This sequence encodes CASSRGWGTNYGYTF.

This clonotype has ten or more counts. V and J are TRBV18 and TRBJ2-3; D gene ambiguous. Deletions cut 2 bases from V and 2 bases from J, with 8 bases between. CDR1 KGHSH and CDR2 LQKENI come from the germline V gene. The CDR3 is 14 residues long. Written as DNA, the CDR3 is TGTGCCAGCTCACCAGGTTATACCACAGATACGCAGTATTTT. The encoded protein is CASSPGYTTDTQYF.

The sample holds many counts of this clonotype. The CDR3 reads CASSRGTTEAFF. For the CDR3, the DNA is TGTGCCAGCAGTCGGGGAACCACTGAAGCTTTCTTT. The gene calls are TRBV6-5 and TRBJ1-1; D gene unclear. This CDR3 region has 12 residues. V lost 5 bases to trimming and J lost 4 bases, with 8 bases between them. Germline lookup yields CDR1 MNHEY and CDR2 SVGAGI.

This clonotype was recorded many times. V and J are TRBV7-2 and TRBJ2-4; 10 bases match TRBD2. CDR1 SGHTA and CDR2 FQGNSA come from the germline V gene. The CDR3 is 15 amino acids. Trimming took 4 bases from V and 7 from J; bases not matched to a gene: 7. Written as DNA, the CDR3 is TGTGCCAGCAGCTATACTAGCGGGACGGGGAACATTCAGTACTTC. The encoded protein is CASSYTSGTGNIQYF. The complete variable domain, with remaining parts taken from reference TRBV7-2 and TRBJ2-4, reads GAGVSQSPSNKVTEKGKDVELRCDPISGHTALYWYRQSLGQGLEFLIYFQGNSAPDKSGLPSDRFSAERTGGSVSTLTIQRTQQEDSAVYLCASSYTSGTGNIQYFGAGTRLSVL.

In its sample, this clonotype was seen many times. The CDR3 here is CASEGPYYEQYV. CDR3 DNA sequence: TGTGCCAGCGAGGGGCCGTACTACGAGCAGTACGTC. The rearrangement joins TRBV6-6 to TRBJ2-7; TRBD1 or TRBD2 may be the D gene (5 bases each). Germline values: CDR1 MNHNY, CDR2 SVGAGI (reference sequence). V was shortened by 8 bases and J by 3 bases, with 11 bases between the two germline ends. CDR3 length: 12 residues.

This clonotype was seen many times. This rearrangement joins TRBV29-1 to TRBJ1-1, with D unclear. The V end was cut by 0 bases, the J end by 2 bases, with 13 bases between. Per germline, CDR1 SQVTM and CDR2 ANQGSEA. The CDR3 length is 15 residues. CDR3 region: CSVEDSIGANTEAFF. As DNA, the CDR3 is TGCAGCGTTGAAGATAGTATAGGAGCTAACACTGAAGCTTTCTTT.

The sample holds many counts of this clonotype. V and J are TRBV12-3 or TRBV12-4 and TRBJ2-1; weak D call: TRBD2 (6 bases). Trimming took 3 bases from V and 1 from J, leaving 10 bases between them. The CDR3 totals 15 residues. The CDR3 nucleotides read TGTGCCAGCAGTTTGGCGGGACCATCCTACAATGAGCAGTTCTTC. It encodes CASSLAGPSYNEQFF.